What follows is one T cell receptor beta chain and its context. Some clones are missing from TCRdb's copy, which holds only in-frame ones; the method was immunoSEQ multiplex PCR. The data show 18,000 or so clones, 85% to 90% seen once. The data originate from a study of T cell clones after liver transplantation. This CDR3 has 13 amino acids. Looked up from germline, CDR1 is SGHDT and CDR2 is YYEEEE. J gave up 3 bases and V 7 bases, and 7 bases lay outside the gene matches. This specimen consisted of CD8+ T cells from blood, obtained 46 months after liver transplant. This receptor was obtained from a human patient who received a liver transplant. A share of the T cells may be of graft donor origin. The chain recombines TRBV5-6 with TRBJ2-7; 7 bases map to TRBD2. The CDR3 loop is CASRGWGGYEQYF. The CDR3 nucleotides read TGTGCCAGCCGGGGATGGGGGGGCTACGAGCAGTACTTC.